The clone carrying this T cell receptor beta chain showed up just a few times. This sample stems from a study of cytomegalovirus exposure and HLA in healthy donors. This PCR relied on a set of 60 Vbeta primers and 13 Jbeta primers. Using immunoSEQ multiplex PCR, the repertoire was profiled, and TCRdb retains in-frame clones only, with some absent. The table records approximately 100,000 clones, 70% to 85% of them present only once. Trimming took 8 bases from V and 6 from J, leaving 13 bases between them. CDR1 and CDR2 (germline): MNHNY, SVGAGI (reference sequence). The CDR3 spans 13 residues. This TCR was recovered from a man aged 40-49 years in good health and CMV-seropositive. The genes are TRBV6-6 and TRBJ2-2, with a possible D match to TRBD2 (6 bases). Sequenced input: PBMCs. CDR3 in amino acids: CASFRDSPGELFF. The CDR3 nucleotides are TGTGCCAGCTTCAGGGACTCCCCCGGGGAGCTGTTTTTT.